This TCR beta chain was recorded in a study of regulatory T cells in long-lasting Graves disease listed by TCRdb under 2021. Study-wide context: Newly diagnosed Graves' disease patients had taken antithyroid drugs for less than 3 months. The study took place in China and was registered as a clinical trial. This study used TCR sequencing and RNA sequencing of peripheral blood to compare persistent Graves' disease patients against newly diagnosed Graves' disease patients. TCR sequencing covered some 13 persistent and roughly 20 newly diagnosed Graves' disease patients, some 33 samples in total. What the authors observed across the whole study: The authors acknowledged the small sample size as a limitation that may reduce accuracy. Only peripheral blood was studied, because thyroid tissue, the primary lesion, was inaccessible. A larger number of public clonotypes was shared among persistent patients (fewer than 3,000) than among newly diagnosed patients (about 990). Persistent disease showed preferential use of TRBV28, TRBJ1-2 and TRBJ2-5, whereas newly diagnosed disease favored TRBV20-1 and TRBJ2-1. Persistent Graves' disease patients showed lower TCR Shannon entropy and fewer highly expanded clones than newly diagnosed patients, suggesting clonal expansion. Only the TCR beta chain was sequenced and analyzed.

The time point label here, explained by the study, means: newly diagnosed GD, antithyroid drugs for less than 3 months. For both TCR sequencing and RNA sequencing, RNA was extracted from PBMCs using TRIzol. The diagnosis of Graves' disease followed American Thyroid Association guidelines. Patients for the study were recruited at an endocrinology department in Xi'an, China. From each patient, 7.5 to 10 milliliters of peripheral blood was collected into an EDTA anticoagulant tube. Ficoll Paque Plus density gradient separation was used to isolate PBMCs, and no further T cell sorting was done. An Agilent 2100 Bioanalyzer and agarose gel were used to check RNA quality, and a NanoDrop 2000 was used to measure RNA concentration. Clipping removes 3 bases from V and 10 bases from J, with 13 as the unmatched junction base count. The CDR3 runs 16 residues from the cysteine to the phenylalanine. The CDR3 DNA has 48 bases and is translated from base 1. CDR1 KGHDR and CDR2 SFDVKD are derived from the germline V gene.

Library preparation employed multiplex PCR. Sequencing relied on an Illumina HiSeq 4000. iRepertoire HTBI primers and Arm-PCR amplification of CDR3 regions were used to construct TCR beta libraries. PCR products were gel purified before sequencing. Per the authors' processing: Gene usage analysis of CDR3 amino acid clonotypes relied on the roughly 60 TRBV and about 15 TRBJ segments identified across samples. Filtered high-quality paired reads were merged into contigs using COPE and FqMerger. BLAST was used to align contigs to IMGT TRBV, TRBD and TRBJ reference genes, and CDR3 was defined according to IMGT. Any clonotype with a frequency above 0.1% was classified as a highly expanded clone. Repertoire diversity was measured by Shannon entropy, and V-J evenness by the Gini coefficient. Public clonotypes were defined as clonotypes shared by more than one individual. TCRdb's own reprocessing of the public reads used fastp at Q25 and MiXCR and kept productive beta chains. Identical CDR3 protein sequences are pooled into one entry, listed with their most common genes and DNA. The V and J calls and clone size are TCRdb's, not the authors'. This sample lists 200,000 to 250,000 distinct CDR3 sequences; around 19% were detected once. Approximately 20% of the sample comes from the top ten.

This clonotype was counted at least ten times. Its specific antigen is unknown. Base qualities are not recorded, but no much larger clone differs from it by a single base. The source material was peripheral blood mononuclear cells (PBMCs), sampled at new diagnosis, from a patient treated with antithyroid drugs. The sequence came from a female donor with Graves disease. The sequence joins TRBV24-1 to TRBJ2-1, and 8 bases in between align with TRBD2. The DNA sequence is given as TGTGCCACCAGTGATAATAAGCGGGAGTCGGGAATAGAGCAGTTCTTC. Its protein product is CATSDNKRESGIEQFF.